The source of this T cell receptor beta chain is a study of tumor-infiltrating lymphocytes in primary liver carcinoma. Study details: Spanning 30 to 69 years of age, the patients were men and women.

Unsorted bulk tissue (about 19-33 mg) underwent RNA and DNA co-extraction. CDR1 SGHAT and CDR2 FQNNGV come from the germline V gene. The length of the CDR3 is 15 residues. Concerning this clonotype: Antigen unknown.

TCR beta cDNA was reverse-transcribed from 500 to 550 ng of total RNA. The reaction used a constant-region primer and ProtoScript II reverse transcriptase. Each TCR beta library was derived from three nested multiplex PCR rounds that employed slightly modified ARM-PCR. Investigators reported that the first two PCR rounds, at around 10 cycles each, used TRBV1-TRBV30 forward primers with a C-beta reverse primer. TCRdb re-called the multiplex PCR reads through MiXCR, storing one row per CDR3 protein. The table shows 35,000 to 45,000 distinct CDR3 sequences, with 75% occurring only once. Study-wide results and limits: Among the pair types, tumor region pairs showed more overlap than tumor-adjacent and tumor-blood pairs.

The clonotype comes from a woman under 40 with primary liver carcinoma and hepatitis B virus infection. Sequencing used tumor-adjacent normal liver tissue. The V gene is TRBV11-2, the J gene TRBJ2-7, with 7 bases that match TRBD1. CDR3 DNA sequence: TGTGTCGGCAGTCCCTCGGGACAGTTCTACAATGAGCAGTACTTC. This translates into CVGSPSGQFYNEQYF.